The present TCR beta chain was sequenced within a study of blood T cell repertoires in COVID-19 (TCRdb year 2020). In terms of the full investigation: Samples covering the acute and convalescent phases of COVID-19 were provided by collaborators in the United States, Italy and Spain. A freely available public database, intended as a resource for researchers studying the immune response to SARS-CoV-2, is where the repertoires were released. The samples were drawn from two sources: the first 160 participants of the ongoing ImmuneRACE study, and some 1,300 subjects contributed by 6 global collaborators. Sample metadata almost always included a de-identified subject ID, COVID-19 status, age in years and sex. HLA class I and class II types, where available, came from metadata supplied by the sample provider rather than from assay-based typing. The prospective study material was composed of cDNA or gDNA derived from T cells, B-cell-depleted T cells, or PBMCs. Deeply sampled blood TCRbeta repertoires from subjects exposed to, actively infected with, or recovered from COVID-19 were included in the dataset.

Each collaborating institution followed its own protocols to collect whole blood in K2EDTA tubes. For TCRbeta analysis, collaborator samples were shipped as frozen whole blood, as isolated PBMCs, or as DNA extracted from either sample type. TCRbeta CDR3 regions were amplified from genomic DNA by means of the immunoSEQ Assay, a bias-controlled multiplex PCR. From the authors' description of their analysis: The number of nucleated cells in each sample was estimated by amplification of reference gene primers within the assay. To quantify the absolute abundance of each unique TCRbeta CDR3 rearrangement, sequence reads were collapsed and filtered. For each sample, productive Simpson clonality was calculated as the square root of Simpson's diversity index over productive rearrangements. TCRdb limited this immuneACCESS table to in-frame rearrangements with V and J called. A share of clones is missing; checked studies link under half to unresolved V genes, and the rest is unexplained. V and J calls plus clone size are reproduced from that table; the DNA served to infer D and trimming. This sample comprises 150,000 to 200,000 clones, around 83% of them detected only once. In total, the top ten clones hold roughly 7% of the sample.

The CDR3, cysteine through phenylalanine, is 19 amino acids long. The kept DNA is CDR3 alone, 57 bases in frame from the first base. V gives up 0 bases and J gives up 0 bases, and the segment between their germline ends measures 20 bases. CDR1 and CDR2 (MNHNS, SASEGT) derive from the germline V gene. Of note for this clone: The clone's antigen remains unknown. Per-base qualities were not stored, and no clone one base away is much larger.

Study-wide conclusions, independent of this receptor: The amount of clinical and demographic metadata varied by source and participant and was provided uncurated.

Sequenced: peripheral blood. Recombination joined TRBV6-1 with TRBJ1-2; the D gene cannot be named for sure. The sequence came from a woman over 75 in a cohort sampled during active or convalescent COVID-19. The CDR3 loop reads CASSEAIGGSAGSNYGYTF. The DNA is as follows: TGTGCCAGCAGTGAAGCGATAGGTGGGAGCGCGGGATCTAACTATGGCTACACCTTC.